This T cell receptor beta chain was sequenced in a study of Ad26.COV2.S vaccination and SARS-CoV-2 variants (dated by TCRdb to about 2021). With regard to the full study: Vaccine-arm donors were drawn from COV1001, a multicentre, randomized, double-blind, placebo-controlled phase I-IIa trial of Ad26.COV2.S in healthy adults. Ad26.COV2.S was administered intramuscularly at 5 x 10^10 or 1 x 10^11 viral particles, either as a single shot or as two shots given 56 days apart. A total of around 32 samples were included in the TCR-sequenced set, comprising some 20 Ad26.COV2.S vaccine recipients, 5 placebo recipients and 8 SARS-CoV-2 convalescent individuals. Investigators did not know the trial group allocation while performing experiments and assessing outcomes. Participants in the trial were split at random into five groups of five each, receiving low-dose or high-dose Ad26.COV2.S once or twice, or else placebo on both occasions. TCRbeta repertoire sequencing was used to assess the specificity and breadth of SARS-CoV-2-reactive T cell receptors after Ad26.COV2.S vaccination. Beyond this particular receptor, the publication reports: The authors noted that total T cell responses may have been underestimated by the TCR breadth and depth analyses. Substantial breadth of spike-specific CD8+ and CD4+ T cell responses was reported after vaccination. The study lacked the statistical power to compare responses across vaccine doses or regimens. Spike-specific TCR breadth was higher in Ad26.COV2.S recipients than in placebo recipients (P = 0.0014). Vaccine and placebo recipients had similar non-spike TCR breadth, a finding consistent with the vaccine containing only spike.

The immunoSEQ Assay was used to sequence TCRbeta CDR3 regions. After extraction, genomic DNA underwent amplification by bias-controlled multiplex PCR, followed by high-throughput sequencing. Under the source paper's analysis protocol: Collapsing and filtering of sequences were performed to quantify the absolute abundance of each unique TCRbeta CDR3 region. T cell fraction was estimated by normalization of TCRbeta template counts to usable DNA, with usable DNA being measured through amplification of reference genes present in all nucleated cells. Repertoire TCRs were annotated as SARS-CoV-2-specific when V gene, CDR3 amino acid sequence and J gene were exactly matched to a known reactive TCR set. MIRA supplied the reference SARS-CoV-2 TCR set, which was filtered for enrichment in COVID-19-positive ImmuneCODE repertoires so that public or cross-reactive TCRs were removed. Using the MIRA antigens, annotated TCRs were further analysed by specific ORF or by position within an ORF. Breadth was defined as annotated unique rearrangements over total unique productive rearrangements; depth was the summed frequency of those rearrangements. Group comparisons of TCR breadth used two-sided Wilcoxon rank-sum tests. TCRdb provides this immuneACCESS table in a form limited to in-frame rearrangements. Some clones are lacking; in checked studies, under half of them reflect an unresolved V gene, and why the rest are absent is not known. V and J calls and clone size are as listed in that table; D and trimming were resolved from the DNA. For this sample the table gives fewer than 900,000 clones, of which roughly 90% were detected only once. The top ten clones comprise approximately 1.5% of the sample.

The germline V gene sets CDR1 to SQVTM and CDR2 to ANQGSEA. Cut back by 0 bases and 5 bases, the V and J ends lie 13 bases apart. Its CDR3 holds 14 amino acids, cysteine through phenylalanine. Of the read, only the CDR3 DNA is kept; its 42 bases are in frame from base 1. The treatment or condition label on this specimen signifies: some 20 received Ad26.COV2.S at low or high dose, single or two shots; about five received placebo; per-sample allocation not given. For vaccine and placebo recipients, repertoires were sequenced using samples collected on day 63 after the first injection. Between 29 July and 7 August 2020, Cohort 1b enrolled 20 to 30 adults aged 18-55 years at one site in Boston, USA. As a vaccine, Ad26.COV2.S was a replication-incompetent adenovirus type 26 vector that expressed a prefusion-stabilized SARS-CoV-2 spike protein derived from the original Wuhan strain. Points on this clone: Which antigen it targets is not known. No much larger clonotype is one base removed from it; base qualities were not supplied.

This TCR was recovered from a person between 18 and 65 years old who received the Ad26.COV2.S COVID-19 vaccine or a placebo. The source was peripheral blood, collected in a trial of Ad26.COV2.S vaccine versus placebo. The chain uses TRBV29-1 and TRBJ1-2; a tentative D call is TRBD1 (5 bases match). The CDR3 in this case is CSVEDRGGQYGYTF. Read as DNA, the sequence is TGCAGCGTTGAAGATCGGGGGGGTCAGTATGGCTACACCTTC.